Presented here are 26 T cell receptor beta chains from one specimen sequenced in a study of control samples from healthy donors and cancer patients. The method was immunoSEQ multiplex PCR; TCRdb's version includes in-frame clones alone and lacks a portion of them. The sample carries about 140,000 clones, about 90% recorded once. Sequenced sample: blood. The receptors come from a man between 18 and 35 years old in good health.

This chain joins TRBV5-4 and TRBJ1-2; D uncertain. V was shortened by 2 bases and J by 4 bases, with 12 bases between the two germline ends. This CDR3 spans 14 amino acids. The germline CDR1 and CDR2 sequences are SGHNT and YYREEE (reference sequence). The CDR3 here is CASSFRGGVYGYTF. The CDR3 bases are TGTGCCAGCAGCTTCCGTGGAGGTGTCTATGGCTACACCTTC.

V usage is TRBV6-2 or TRBV6-3 and J usage is TRBJ2-7; 11 bases fit TRBD1. Trimming at V came to 5 bases and at J to 0 bases, leaving 9 bases not matched to a gene. This CDR3 contains 17 residues. Germline CDR1 and CDR2: MNHEY and SVGEGT. For the CDR3, the DNA is TGTGCCAGCAGTGATTTTCCCGGGACAGGGGGCTCCTACGAGCAGTACTTC. Its translation is CASSDFPGTGGSYEQYF.

The chain uses TRBV7-9 and TRBJ1-2, with D possibly being TRBD1 (5 bases). Germline V gene lookup returns CDR1 SEHNR and CDR2 FQNEAQ (reference sequence). CDR3 length: 16 residues. Trimming shortened V by 0 bases and J by 3 bases, and 14 bases separated the two germline ends. This CDR3 reads CASSLARQGLDYGYTF. The CDR3 DNA sequence: TGTGCCAGCAGCTTAGCGCGTCAGGGCTTGGACTATGGCTACACCTTC. Filled out from reference TRBV7-9 and TRBJ1-2, the complete variable domain reads DTGVSQNPRHKITKRGQNVTFRCDPISEHNRLYWYRQTLGQGPEFLTYFQNEAQLEKSRLLSDRFSAERPKGSFSTLEIQRTEQGDSAMYLCASSLARQGLDYGYTFGSGTRLTVV.

This clone showed up just once. The J gene is TRBJ1-1, the V gene TRBV15; 8 nucleotides line up with TRBD1. Germline values: CDR1 LNHNV, CDR2 YYDKDF (reference sequence). The V segment lost 1 base and the J segment 3 bases; nucleotides outside the gene matches: 7. This CDR3 is built from 16 residues. The CDR3 here is CATSRVPGQGDTEAFF. CDR3 bases: TGTGCCACCAGCAGAGTCCCCGGACAGGGTGACACTGAAGCTTTCTTT.

This rearrangement joins TRBV3-1 (or the pseudogene TRBV3-2) to TRBJ1-2, with D hard to call. The ends were cut back, 6 bases at V and 4 bases at J, with 18 bases in the middle. The V gene's germline CDR1 is LGHDT and CDR2 YNNKEL (reference sequence). The CDR3 loop spans 15 amino acids. The DNA for the CDR3 is TGTGCCAGCAGTAAAAACAGACTGAACCTCTATGGCTACACCTTC. Translating gives CASSKNRLNLYGYTF.

Here the CDR3 reads CASSLRDRVDYEQYF. The CDR3 bases are TGTGCCAGCTCACTGAGGGACAGGGTGGACTACGAGCAGTACTTC. This chain joins TRBV18 and TRBJ2-7, with TRBD1 identical over 9 bases. The CDR3 covers 15 residues. V lost 4 bases, J lost 3 bases, and 7 bases stayed unmatched. Germline V lookup: CDR1 KGHSH, CDR2 LQKENI.

V gene TRBV15 combines with J gene TRBJ2-3; TRBD2 is a possible D gene (6 bases). This CDR3 has 18 amino acids. Per the germline V gene, CDR1 is LNHNV and CDR2 is YYDKDF (reference sequence). Trimming left V 0 bases short and J 0 bases short, with 16 bases between. CDR3 region: CATSRELARTTSTDTQYF. DNA for the CDR3: TGTGCCACCAGCAGAGAGCTAGCGAGGACGACTAGCACAGATACGCAGTATTTT.

The gene calls are TRBV5-6 and TRBJ1-4, with 7 bases aligning to TRBD1. The CDR3 runs 15 residues. Germline V gene sequence: CDR1 SGHDT, CDR2 YYEEEE. The V segment lost 2 bases and the J segment 7 bases; nucleotides outside the gene matches: 8. CDR3 in DNA: TGTGCCAGCAGCTTTGACAGGGCCATCGCTGAAAAACTGTTTTTT. Protein sequence: CASSFDRAIAEKLFF.

The rearrangement uses TRBV4-3 and TRBJ2-3; D might be TRBD1 (6 bases). CDR3 length: 18 residues. Per the germline V gene, CDR1 is LGHNA and CDR2 is YSLEER. The germline V and J ends were trimmed by 0 bases and 0 bases, with 16 bases remaining between them. CDR3 sequence: CASSQDLALGASTDTQYF. The CDR3 region has the DNA TGCGCCAGCAGCCAAGATTTAGCACTGGGGGCTAGCACAGATACGCAGTATTTT.

V gene TRBV2 combines with J gene TRBJ2-7; the D call may be TRBD1 or TRBD2 (5 bases each). CDR1 SNHLY and CDR2 FYNNEI come from the germline V gene. V was trimmed by 4 bases and J by 1 base, leaving 8 bases between them. CDR3 size: 13 residues. The CDR3 region is CASSGDGSYEQYF. The CDR3 region has the DNA TGTGCCAGCAGTGGGGACGGTTCCTACGAGCAGTACTTC.

The sample holds one count of this clone. The gene calls are TRBV6-5 and TRBJ2-7; tentatively, D is TRBD1 (5 bases). Germline V gives CDR1 MNHEY, CDR2 SVGAGI. V was shortened by 2 bases and J by 0 bases, with 8 bases between the two germline ends. The CDR3 covers 14 residues. This CDR3 is CASSYGDSSYEQYF. For the CDR3, the DNA is TGTGCCAGCAGTTACGGAGACAGCTCCTACGAGCAGTACTTC.

This chain joins TRBV6-4 and TRBJ2-3; 8 nucleotides align to TRBD2. The CDR3 covers 16 residues. The V and J ends lost 2 bases and 4 bases, in that order; junction bases with no gene match: 8. CDR1 MRHNA and CDR2 SNTAGT come from the germline V gene. The CDR3 nucleotides are TGTGCCAGCAGTGACGTGGCTAGCGGGTTTCCAGATACGCAGTATTTT. It is translated as CASSDVASGFPDTQYF.

The chain combines TRBV3-1 (or the pseudogene TRBV3-2) with TRBJ1-2; D is unresolved. CDR1 and CDR2 (germline): LGHDT, YNNKEL (reference sequence). The V and J ends lost 7 bases and 3 bases respectively, with 9 bases between them. This CDR3 has 12 amino acids. CDR3 amino acids: CASNDRHYGYTF. In nucleotides, the CDR3 is TGTGCCAGCAACGACCGGCACTATGGCTACACCTTC.

V gene TRBV4-3 combines with J gene TRBJ2-1, with D possibly TRBD2 on 5 matching bases. Germline V gene sequence: CDR1 LGHNA, CDR2 YSLEER. Trimming took off 0 bases at V and 6 bases at J, with 9 bases between the two ends. The CDR3 extends over 14 amino acids. The CDR3: CASSQEVRGNEQFF. CDR3 sequence (DNA): TGCGCCAGCAGCCAAGAAGTCCGGGGCAATGAGCAGTTCTTC.

The chain couples TRBV19 to TRBJ1-4; weak D call: TRBD1 (6 bases). Trimming shortened V by 5 bases and J by 8 bases, and 21 bases separated the two germline ends. The CDR3 runs to 16 residues. Germline V gene data show CDR1 as LNHDA and CDR2 as SQIVND (reference sequence). CDR3 loop: CASSFPQQGRSEKLFF. The CDR3 nucleotides are TGTGCCAGTAGTTTCCCTCAACAGGGACGATCGGAAAAACTGTTTTTT.

The V and J genes are TRBV15 and TRBJ1-6; TRBD1 matches 8 bases. In germline, CDR1 is LNHNV, CDR2 YYDKDF (reference sequence). CDR3 length: 16 residues. The V and J ends lost 0 bases and 13 bases, in that order; junction bases with no gene match: 11. The CDR3 DNA reads as TGTGCCACCAGCAGAGACCCCGGGACAGGCCAAGGGCCCCTCCACTTT. The encoded protein is CATSRDPGTGQGPLHF. Combining the CDR3 with reference TRBV15 and TRBJ1-6 gives the whole variable domain DAMVIQNPRYQVTQFGKPVTLSCSQTLNHNVMYWYQQKSSQAPKLLFHYYDKDFNNEADTPDNFQSRRPNTSFCFLDIRSPGLGDTAMYLCATSRDPGTGQGPLHFGNGTRLTVT.

The sample holds one count of this clone. This chain uses TRBV6-5 with TRBJ2-7; D may be TRBD2 (7 bases). CDR3 length equals 14 residues. V lost 6 bases and J 4 bases, leaving 16 bases between the germline ends. Germline loops: CDR1 MNHEY, CDR2 SVGAGI. CDR3 amino acids: CASSLADSRYEQYF. The CDR3 DNA is TGTGCCAGCAGCCTAGCGGACAGCCGGTACGAGCAGTACTTC.

The chain is built from TRBV2 and TRBJ1-4; D remains unclear. This CDR3 is 13 amino acids long. The V and J ends lost 4 bases and 7 bases respectively, with 10 bases between them. Germline-derived CDR1 and CDR2 are SNHLY and FYNNEI. The CDR3 DNA sequence: TGTGCCAGCAGTGTCCCCGCCGGTGAAAAACTGTTTTTT. Its translation: CASSVPAGEKLFF.

The chain joins TRBV9 to TRBJ1-1; no definite D call. Germline V gene data show CDR1 as SGDLS and CDR2 as YYNGEE. V was clipped by 4 bases and J by 1 base, with 11 bases between them. This CDR3 spans 14 amino acids. The CDR3 DNA reads as TGTGCCAGCAGCCCACACGCGGAGAACACTGAAGCTTTCTTT. This encodes CASSPHAENTEAFF.

The chain couples TRBV7-2 to TRBJ1-5; D is possibly TRBD1 (5 bases). Germline V lookup: CDR1 SGHTA, CDR2 FQGNSA. The CDR3 runs 15 residues. Between the trimmed V and J ends, which lost 1 base and 5 bases, there was a span of 12 bases. This CDR3 is CASSLVGTGYQPQHF. The CDR3 DNA sequence: TGTGCCAGCAGCTTAGTGGGAACAGGCTATCAGCCCCAGCATTTT.

The rearrangement links TRBV5-5 to TRBJ1-1; 9 bases are shared with TRBD1. V trimming: 4 bases; J trimming: 5 bases; junction bases outside the gene matches: 9. From germline, CDR1 is SGHKS and CDR2 YYEKEE (reference sequence). The CDR3 extends over 15 amino acids. CDR3 in amino acids: CASSPWDREVTEAFF. CDR3 DNA sequence: TGTGCCAGCAGCCCCTGGGACAGGGAGGTGACTGAAGCTTTCTTT.

The CDR3 nucleotides are TGTGCCAGCATTTCCGGCAGAATCTCTGGAAACACCATATATTTT. Its translation is CASISGRISGNTIYF. The chain uses TRBV28 and TRBJ1-3; D is uncertain. This CDR3 is 15 amino acids long. The germline CDR1 and CDR2 sequences are MDHEN and SYDVKM. V lost 7 bases to trimming and J lost 0 bases, with 13 bases between them.

In nucleotides, the CDR3 is TGTGCCAGCACGTTGACTAGCGGGACCGGGGAGCTGTTTTTT. This sequence encodes CASTLTSGTGELFF. The V gene is TRBV6-5, the J gene TRBJ2-2, with 10 nucleotides matching TRBD2. The CDR3 runs 14 residues. Germline CDR1 MNHEY, CDR2 SVGAGI. The trim removed 7 bases at V and 5 bases at J, leaving 4 bases unmatched.

The chain joins TRBV4-1 to TRBJ1-4; unclear D gene. The CDR3 extends over 14 amino acids. V was trimmed by 1 base and J by 8 bases, leaving 11 bases between them. Germline lookup yields CDR1 MGHRA and CDR2 YSYEKL. The CDR3, as DNA: TGCGCCAGCAGCCAAGTCCCTGTAGTCGAAAAACTGTTTTTT. Translating it yields CASSQVPVVEKLFF.

This clone was observed a single time. The V call is TRBV5-1, the J call TRBJ2-1; 9 bases fit TRBD1. Per the germline V gene, CDR1 is SGHRS and CDR2 is YFSETQ. V gave up 4 bases and J gave up 1 base; unmatched junction bases: 3. This CDR3 is 15 amino acids long. This chain's CDR3 is CASSRGQGSYNEQFF. CDR3 coding DNA: TGCGCCAGCAGCCGAGGACAGGGGTCCTACAATGAGCAGTTCTTC.

The V and J genes are TRBV18 and TRBJ1-4; D unresolved. Germline V lookup: CDR1 KGHSH, CDR2 LQKENI. V lost 3 bases and J 6 bases, leaving 20 bases between the germline ends. The CDR3 has 17 amino acids. In nucleotides, the CDR3 is TGTGCCAGCTCACCTCAAGACATGGGTAACCGGTATGAAAAACTGTTTTTT. Protein: CASSPQDMGNRYEKLFF.